Presented here are 30 T cell receptor beta chains from one specimen sequenced in a study of CD8+CD57+ T cells in acquired aplastic anemia. The template for TCR beta VDJ and CDR3 sequence profiling was genomic DNA. TCRdb reanalysed the reads using MiXCR and keeps one entry per CDR3 protein. The profile shows 120,000 or so distinct CDR3 sequences, about 43% of them singletons. All patients picked for sequencing had shown, by flow cytometry, an expansion of CD8+CD57+ cells. Sequencing used sorted CD4+, CD8+, or CD8+CD57+ T cells (not recorded which) from PBMCs. These receptors came from a human donor with aplastic anemia.

This clonotype was seen at least ten times. This chain joins TRBV12-3 or TRBV12-4 and TRBJ1-2; 7 bases match TRBD1. The V and J ends lost 3 bases and 8 bases, in that order; junction bases with no gene match: 3. CDR3 length equals 12 residues. The CDR3 region has the DNA TGTGCCAGCAGTTTTTCGGGACAGGGCTACACCTTC. Encoded protein: CASSFSGQGYTF.

As regards this clonotype: The junction and the germline gene differ at one end; a read error may be behind it. The genes are TRBV19 and TRBJ1-5, with no clear D. Looked up from germline, CDR1 is LNHDA and CDR2 is SQIVND (reference sequence). CDR3 length: 12 amino acids. The CDR3, as DNA: TGTGCTAGTAGGGATGGGAATCAGCCCCAGCATTTT. Translated: CASRDGNQPQHF.

The chain joins TRBV4-2 to TRBJ2-3; no definite D call. The V gene lost 4 bases and the J gene lost 1 base, with 12 bases spanning the gap. Germline assignment: CDR1 LGHNA and CDR2 YNFKEQ. This CDR3 has 15 amino acids. CDR3: CASSLRNGRTDTQYF. As DNA, the CDR3 is TGTGCCAGCAGCCTCCGGAATGGGCGCACAGATACGCAGTATTTT.

The rearrangement joins TRBV10-3 to TRBJ2-7, with 10 nucleotides matching TRBD2. The junction had 10 bases not matched to a gene; V was cut back by 8 bases and J by 6 bases. The CDR3 is 14 residues long. Germline CDR1 and CDR2: ENHRY and SYGVKD. CDR3 DNA: TGTGCCATCCGTAAGCTAGCGGGGGATTGCGAGCAGTACGTC. Translation gives CAIRKLAGDCEQYV.

This clonotype was picked up many times. This rearrangement joins TRBV4-2 to TRBJ1-3, with a possible D match to TRBD1 (6 bases). The germline V gene has CDR1 LGHNA and CDR2 YNFKEQ. The CDR3 contains 16 residues. Trimming took 0 bases from V and 0 from J, leaving 9 bases between them. In nucleotides, the CDR3 is TGTGCCAGCAGCCAAGAAAGGGGGGGCTCTGGAAACACCATATATTTT. It encodes CASSQERGGSGNTIYF.

This clonotype has ten or more counts. This chain's CDR3 is CSARQSDQPQHF. DNA for the CDR3: TGCAGTGCTAGGCAATCCGATCAGCCCCAGCATTTT. The J gene is TRBJ1-5, the V gene TRBV20-1; unclear D gene. Germline assignment: CDR1 DFQATT and CDR2 SNEGSKA (reference sequence). CDR3 length equals 12 residues. V lost 3 bases to trimming and J lost 5 bases, with 8 bases between them.

The rearrangement joins TRBV7-8 to TRBJ2-7; 11 bases are a match to TRBD1. The CDR3 spans 15 residues. V gave up 4 bases and J gave up 4 bases; unmatched junction bases: 6. CDR1 and CDR2 from the germline V gene are SGHVS and FQNEAQ. The CDR3 region is CASSSSGQGAYEQYF. Here the CDR3 DNA reads TGTGCCAGCAGCTCCTCCGGACAGGGGGCGTACGAGCAGTACTTC.

This clonotype was recorded many times. The V call is TRBV7-2, the J call TRBJ1-3; D is perhaps TRBD1 (6 bases). CDR3 length: 13 residues. The germline gives CDR1 SGHTA, CDR2 FQGNSA. Trimming cost V 5 bases and J 7 bases, with 12 bases left between them. The CDR3 bases are TGTGCCAGCAGCGCCTTAGGGGGGAACACCATATATTTT. Encoded protein: CASSALGGNTIYF.

The chain has TRBV14 and TRBJ1-1; possible D gene TRBD1, 6 bases. The CDR3 runs to 15 residues. Trimming cost V 0 bases and J 4 bases, with 12 bases left between them. Per germline, CDR1 SGHDN and CDR2 FVKESK. The CDR3 region is CASSQDQGWSTEAFF. The DNA for the CDR3 is TGTGCCAGCAGCCAAGATCAGGGGTGGAGCACTGAAGCTTTCTTT.

The V call is TRBV9, the J call TRBJ2-5; TRBD2 aligns across 7 bases. There are 14 residues in the CDR3. CDR1 is SGDLS, CDR2 YYNGEE, per germline. The V and J ends lost 7 bases and 4 bases, in that order; junction bases with no gene match: 10. The CDR3 region has the DNA TGTGCCAGCGGCCTGAGCGGGGCCGGAGAGACCCAGTACTTC. Translating it yields CASGLSGAGETQYF.

Many counts were recorded for this clonotype. As DNA, the CDR3 is TGTGCCAGCACCACCTTAAGAGGGGGCGCTCAGGATGGCTACACCTTC. Translation: CASTTLRGGAQDGYTF. This rearrangement joins TRBV6-1 to TRBJ1-2; 7 nucleotides match TRBD1. The germline gives CDR1 MNHNS, CDR2 SASEGT. V was clipped by 7 bases and J by 6 bases; unmatched bases: 17. This CDR3 region has 16 residues.

This clonotype came up once. The rearrangement links TRBV10-3 to TRBJ1-1; D is uncertain. This CDR3 has 12 amino acids. V dropped 0 bases and J dropped 9 bases, with 8 bases sitting between them. The germline gives CDR1 ENHRY, CDR2 SYGVKD. The CDR3 DNA reads as TGTGCCATCAGTGAGTCCCTTGAGAAAGCTTTCTTT. As protein: CAISESLEKAFF.

Turning to this clonotype: A much larger clone lies a single base off, so this may be a read error. The rearrangement uses TRBV20-1 and TRBJ1-1; D not resolved. The CDR3 loop spans 11 amino acids. Looked up from germline, CDR1 is DFQATT and CDR2 is SNEGSKA (reference sequence). V lost 6 bases to trimming and J lost 0 bases, with 5 bases between them. The CDR3 DNA follows: TGCAGTGCGTGGATGAACACTGAAGCTTTCTTT. It translates to CSAWMNTEAFF.

This clonotype was found many times. The chain couples TRBV7-2 to TRBJ1-2; tentative D call: TRBD1 (6 bases). The CDR3 runs 15 residues. Per the germline V gene, CDR1 is SGHTA and CDR2 is FQGNSA. V shed 6 bases and J shed 3 bases, with 17 bases lying between them. CDR3 in DNA: TGTGCCAGCAGTCTTAGGCTGGGGGCGGACTATGGCTACACCTTC. It yields the protein CASSLRLGADYGYTF.

This clonotype was detected ten times or more. This chain joins TRBV11-3 and TRBJ2-7; TRBD2 agrees at 10 bases. V lost 3 bases, J lost 6 bases, and 2 bases stayed unmatched. This CDR3 has 13 residues. Germline assignment: CDR1 SGHNT and CDR2 YENEEA. The CDR3 spells CASSFRTSGEQYF. The CDR3 DNA is TGTGCCAGCAGCTTCCGGACTAGCGGCGAGCAGTACTTC.

This clonotype was seen many times. The rearrangement uses TRBV5-1 and TRBJ2-3, with D possibly being TRBD1 (5 bases). Germline V gene sequence: CDR1 SGHRS, CDR2 YFSETQ. This CDR3 region has 14 residues. V dropped 0 bases and J dropped 2 bases, with 7 bases sitting between them. CDR3 amino acids: CASSLDGATDTQYF. CDR3 nucleotides: TGCGCCAGCAGCTTGGATGGGGCCACAGATACGCAGTATTTT.

Ten or more counts support this clonotype. The chain links TRBV7-2 to TRBJ2-3; TRBD1 might be the D (5 bases). Trimming shortened V by 1 base and J by 2 bases, and 7 bases separated the two germline ends. The CDR3 length is 14 residues. Germline loops: CDR1 SGHTA, CDR2 FQGNSA. The CDR3 bases are TGTGCCAGCAGCTTAGGACAGTACACAGATACGCAGTATTTT. Amino acids: CASSLGQYTDTQYF.

This clonotype was recorded at least ten times. J is TRBJ2-1 and V is TRBV5-1; the D gene could be TRBD1 or TRBD2 (6 bases each). The V end lost 4 bases, the J end lost 7 bases, and 18 bases lay between the germline ends. Germline lookup yields CDR1 SGHRS and CDR2 YFSETQ. CDR3 length: 15 amino acids. The chain's CDR3 is CASSTGAPDSNEQFF. In nucleotides, the CDR3 is TGCGCCAGCAGCACGGGGGCTCCCGACTCTAATGAGCAGTTCTTC.

This clonotype was seen repeatedly, ten times or more. V and J are TRBV10-3 and TRBJ1-1, with D uncertain. The CDR3 extends over 15 amino acids. CDR1 ENHRY and CDR2 SYGVKD come from the germline V gene. Trimming pared 7 bases from V and 2 bases from J, leaving 17 bases between. The CDR3 protein is CAIKTGPEGNTEAFF. The CDR3 DNA is TGTGCCATCAAAACCGGACCGGAGGGTAACACTGAAGCTTTCTTT.

This clonotype was observed at least ten times. V usage is TRBV2 and J usage is TRBJ2-4, with TRBD1 matching 7 bases. Germline V gene lookup returns CDR1 SNHLY and CDR2 FYNNEI. The CDR3 has 14 residues. V gave up 4 bases and J gave up 2 bases; unmatched junction bases: 2. CDR3 region: CASSGQGSKNIQYF. The CDR3 coding sequence is TGTGCCAGCAGTGGACAGGGCTCCAAAAACATTCAGTACTTC.

Comments on this clonotype: Sequence at one end of the junction differs from germline and may be a read error. The chain is built from TRBV7-3 and TRBJ2-7; D is possibly TRBD1 (5 bases). There are 14 residues in the CDR3. The germline CDR1 and CDR2 sequences are SGHTA and FQGTGA. In DNA, the CDR3 is TGTGCCGGCAGCCTAGGGCAGGGTCCCTACGAGCAGTACTTC. It yields the protein CAGSLGQGPYEQYF.

This clonotype was found many times. This chain connects TRBV9 to TRBJ1-1; D unclear. This CDR3 contains 13 residues. V was cut by 1 base and J by 3 bases, with 7 bases left in between. Germline V lookup: CDR1 SGDLS, CDR2 YYNGEE. The CDR3 nucleotides are TGTGCCAGCAGCGTAAGGCGGGACACTGAAGCTTTCTTT. Its protein product is CASSVRRDTEAFF. The entire variable domain, with the rest obtained from reference TRBV9 and TRBJ1-1, is as follows: DSGVTQTPKHLITATGQRVTLRCSPRSGDLSVYWYQQSLDQGLQFLIQYYNGEERAKGNILERFSAQQFPDLHSELNLSSLELGDSALYFCASSVRRDTEAFFGQGTRLTVV.

This clonotype has ten or more counts. The chain recombines TRBV3-1 with TRBJ1-2; 10 bases fit TRBD1. The germline V gene has CDR1 LGHDT and CDR2 YNNKEL (reference sequence). V dropped 5 bases and J dropped 6; count of bases not matched to a gene: 9. This CDR3 has 15 residues. The CDR3 region is CASSGRAGQGNGYTF. CDR3 in DNA: TGTGCCAGCAGCGGACGAGCGGGACAGGGGAATGGCTACACCTTC.

This clonotype came up a few times. The V and J genes are TRBV20-1 and TRBJ1-3, with D unresolved. The CDR3 has 14 residues. Trimming pared 0 bases from V and 4 bases from J, leaving 10 bases between. The V gene's germline CDR1 is DFQATT and CDR2 SNEGSKA (reference sequence). The CDR3 region is CSAREEWRGNTIYF. The CDR3 DNA follows: TGCAGTGCTAGAGAGGAGTGGAGAGGAAACACCATATATTTT.

This clonotype was counted at least ten times. This sequence joins TRBV7-6 and TRBJ1-5; weak D call: TRBD1 (6 bases). With 0 bases removed from V and 3 bases from J, the gap between germline ends came to 12 bases. The CDR3 contains 16 residues. Germline V gives CDR1 SGHVS, CDR2 FNYEAQ. DNA for the CDR3: TGTGCCAGCAGCTTAGCGACAGGAAGAAACAATCAGCCCCAGCATTTT. Translating it yields CASSLATGRNNQPQHF. The whole variable domain, remainder taken from reference TRBV7-6 and TRBJ1-5, is GAGVSQSPRYKVTKRGQDVALRCDPISGHVSLYWYRQALGQGPEFLTYFNYEAQQDKSGLPNDRFSAERPEGSISTLTIQRTEQRDSAMYRCASSLATGRNNQPQHFGDGTRLSIL.

This clonotype appeared many times. V is TRBV7-9 and J is TRBJ2-7; D may match TRBD1 or TRBD2 (5 bases each). V was shortened by 1 base and J by 7 bases, with 14 bases between the two germline ends. The germline V gene encodes CDR1 SEHNR and CDR2 FQNEAQ (reference sequence). This CDR3 contains 14 residues. The CDR3 loop is CASSLVGPEGEQYF. In DNA form, the CDR3 reads TGTGCCAGCAGCTTAGTGGGCCCTGAGGGGGAGCAGTACTTC.

Remarks on this clonotype: A much larger clone differs by one base, so this may be a read error. The chain uses TRBV6-1 and TRBJ2-5; 9 bases are a match to TRBD2. CDR3 size: 15 residues. CDR1 is MNHNS and CDR2 is SASEGT in the germline V gene. V trimming: 6 bases; J trimming: 4 bases; junction bases outside the gene matches: 9. The CDR3 nucleotides read TGTGCCAGCAGCCTGCGGGGGGGCCTACGAGAGACCCAGTACTTC. It is translated as CASSLRGGLRETQYF.

This clonotype was recorded many times. The chain recombines TRBV10-3 with TRBJ1-3; D unresolved. This CDR3 has 17 amino acids. Per germline, CDR1 ENHRY and CDR2 SYGVKD. The V and J ends lost 0 bases and 0 bases respectively, with 12 bases between them. The CDR3 nucleotides read TGTGCCATCAGTGAGTCGGGCGGGAGTTTCTCTGGAAACACCATATATTTT. Translated, it gives CAISESGGSFSGNTIYF.

This clonotype was seen ten or more times. The J gene is TRBJ1-4, the V gene TRBV15, with D possibly being TRBD1 (6 bases). The V end lost 6 bases, the J end lost 7 bases, and 18 bases lay between the germline ends. Germline V lookup: CDR1 LNHNV, CDR2 YYDKDF (reference sequence). CDR3 size: 15 residues. Written as DNA, the CDR3 is TGTGCCACCAGTCAAAAGGGGGGCTGGGGTGAAAAACTGTTTTTT. Translating gives CATSQKGGWGEKLFF.

This clonotype was recorded a few times. In nucleotides, the CDR3 is TGTGCCAGCAGCACCGGGACCGCTCTCTATGGCTACACCTTC. Translated: CASSTGTALYGYTF. The chain joins TRBV9 to TRBJ1-2; weak D call: TRBD1 (5 bases). The length of the CDR3 is 14 residues. Trimming took off 4 bases at V and 4 bases at J, with 14 bases between the two ends. Germline assignment: CDR1 SGDLS and CDR2 YYNGEE.